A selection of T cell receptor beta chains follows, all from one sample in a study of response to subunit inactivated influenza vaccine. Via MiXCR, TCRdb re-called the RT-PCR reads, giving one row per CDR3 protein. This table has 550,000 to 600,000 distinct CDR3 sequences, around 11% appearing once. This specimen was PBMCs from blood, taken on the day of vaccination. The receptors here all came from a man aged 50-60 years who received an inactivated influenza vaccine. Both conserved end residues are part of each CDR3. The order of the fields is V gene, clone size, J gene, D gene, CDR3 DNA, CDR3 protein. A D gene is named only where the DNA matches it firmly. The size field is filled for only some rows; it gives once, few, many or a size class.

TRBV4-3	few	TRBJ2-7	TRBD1	TGCGCCAGCAGCCAAGATCCAGGGGGCGGAGAGCAGTACTTC	CASSQDPGGGEQYF
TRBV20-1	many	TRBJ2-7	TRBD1	TGCAGTGCCCGAGGAGGGGATGACAGGGGTCCCGACGAGCAGTACTTC	CSARGGDDRGPDEQYF
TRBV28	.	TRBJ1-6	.	TGTGCCAGCCAAAAGGGGCAGGGAAATTCACCCCTCCACTTT	CASQKGQGNSPLHF
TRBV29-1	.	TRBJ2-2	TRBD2	TGCAGCGTTGAAGTACCGGGAGGGCCCGGGGAGCTGTTTTTT	CSVEVPGGPGELFF
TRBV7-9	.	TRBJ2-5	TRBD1	TGTGCCAGCAGCTTAATTTGGGACAGAATCCAAGAGACCCAGTACTTC	CASSLIWDRIQETQYF
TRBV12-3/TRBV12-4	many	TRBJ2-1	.	TGTGCCAGCAGCCCCCCCCAGCGGCTAGCCCTTGCTGAGCAGTTCTTC	CASSPPQRLALAEQFF
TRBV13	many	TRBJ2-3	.	TGTGCCAGCAGCTTAGGGTCTTGGGATACGCAGTATTTT	CASSLGSWDTQYF
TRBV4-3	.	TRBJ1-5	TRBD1	TGCGCCAGCAGCCAAGACAGGGGGGGTGGGCAGCCCCAGCATTTT	CASSQDRGGGQPQHF
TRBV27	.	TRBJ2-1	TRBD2	TGTGCCAGCGGACGGGCGGGGGGGTTCCCCTACAATGAGCAGTTCTTC	CASGRAGGFPYNEQFF
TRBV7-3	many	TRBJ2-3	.	TGTGCCAGCAGTACCGCAGATACGCAGTATTTT	CASSTADTQYF
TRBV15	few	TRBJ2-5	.	TGTGCCACCAGCAGAGCAGGGCAGGGGCAAGAGACCCAGTACTTC	CATSRAGQGQETQYF
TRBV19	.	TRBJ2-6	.	TGTGCCAGTAGTATACCGGAACTCCAGGGTGGGGCCAACGTCCTGACTTTC	CASSIPELQGGANVLTF
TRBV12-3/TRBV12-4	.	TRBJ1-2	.	TGTGCCAGCAGCCCCGTCGGGCCTGGCTACACCTTC	CASSPVGPGYTF
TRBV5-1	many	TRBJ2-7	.	TGCGCCAGCAGCCCGGGCCAATCCTTCTACGAGCAGTACTTC	CASSPGQSFYEQYF
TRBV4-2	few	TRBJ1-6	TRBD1	TGTGCCAGCAGCCAACCAATTTGGGGGACAGCACAAGGGAGGAATTCACCCCTCCACTTT	CASSQPIWGTAQGRNSPLHF
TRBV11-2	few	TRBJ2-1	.	TGTGCCAGCAGCTACTTTCCGGGGGAGGGGGATGAGCAGTTCTTC	CASSYFPGEGDEQFF
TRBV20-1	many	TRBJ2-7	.	TGCAGTGCTAGCCCCGGGGACGGGTCCTACGAGCAGTACTTC	CSASPGDGSYEQYF
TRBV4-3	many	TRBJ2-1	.	TGCGCCAGCAGCCAAGATCTCTACAATGAGCAGTTCTTC	CASSQDLYNEQFF
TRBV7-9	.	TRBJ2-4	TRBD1	TGTGCCAGCAGCGGGGACAGGGTAACCAAAAACATTCAGTACTTC	CASSGDRVTKNIQYF
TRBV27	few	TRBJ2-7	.	TGTGCCAGTGGGGCAGGCAGCTCCTACGAGCAGTACTTC	CASGAGSSYEQYF
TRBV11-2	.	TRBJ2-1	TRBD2	TGTGCCAGCAGCTTCTTCGCTAGCGGGAGTGATGAGCAGTTCTTC	CASSFFASGSDEQFF
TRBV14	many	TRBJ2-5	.	TGTGCCAGCAGCCAACGGGACTTTCAAGAGACCCAGTACTTC	CASSQRDFQETQYF
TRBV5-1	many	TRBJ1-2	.	TGCGCCAGCAGCTTGGACGGATATGGCTACACCTTC	CASSLDGYGYTF
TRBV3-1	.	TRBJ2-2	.	TGTGCCAGCAGCCAAGCGGGCAGAAACACCGGGGAGCTGTTTTTT	CASSQAGRNTGELFF
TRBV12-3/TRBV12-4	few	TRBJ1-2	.	TGTGCCAGCAGTTTCTTACGACACAGTAACTATGGCTACACCTTC	CASSFLRHSNYGYTF
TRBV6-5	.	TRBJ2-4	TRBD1	TGTGCCAGCAGTTACTCGGGCAGGGGGCGCGTAAACATTCAGTACTTC	CASSYSGRGRVNIQYF
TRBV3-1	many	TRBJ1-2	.	TGTGCCAGCAGCCCCACCCCCAGGGGTGAAGGCTACACCTTC	CASSPTPRGEGYTF
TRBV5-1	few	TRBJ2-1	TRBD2	TGCGCCAGCAGCTCACATTTATCGGGGGGGGCCTCCAATGAGCAGTTCTTC	CASSSHLSGGASNEQFF
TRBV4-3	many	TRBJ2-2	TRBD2	TGCGCCAGCAGCCAAGTGGGGGGGATCGCGAACACCGGGGAGCTGTTTTTT	CASSQVGGIANTGELFF
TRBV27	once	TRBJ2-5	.	TGTGCCAGCAGCCTATTGGGAGGAGTGGACCAGTACTTC	CASSLLGGVDQYF
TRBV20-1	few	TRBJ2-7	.	TGCAGTGCTTTCCGGGACTTGCAGTACTTC	CSAFRDLQYF
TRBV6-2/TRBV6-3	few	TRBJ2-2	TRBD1	TGTGCCAGCAGCCGGGACAGTCCCACCGGGGAGCTGTTTTTT	CASSRDSPTGELFF
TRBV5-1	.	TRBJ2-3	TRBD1	TGCGCCAGCAGCTTGTGGGGACAGCCCGGGGATACGCAGTATTTT	CASSLWGQPGDTQYF
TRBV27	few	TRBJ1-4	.	TGTGCCAGCAGTTTAACCGGGACCTCTTATGAAAAACTGTTTTTT	CASSLTGTSYEKLFF
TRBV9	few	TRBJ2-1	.	TGTGCCAGCAGCCCCCTTGGGGTGTTGAGACCTTCGGATGAGCAGTTCTTC	CASSPLGVLRPSDEQFF
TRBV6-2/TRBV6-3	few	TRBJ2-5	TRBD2	TGTGCCAGCATCCTAGCGGGAGGAACGGAGACCCAGTACTTC	CASILAGGTETQYF
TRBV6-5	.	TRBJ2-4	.	TGTGCCAGCAGTAGCCGGGACCTTCAGTACTTC	CASSSRDLQYF
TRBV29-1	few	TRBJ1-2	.	TGCAGCGTTGGAATGAGGGATGGCTACACCTTC	CSVGMRDGYTF
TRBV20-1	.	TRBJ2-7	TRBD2	TGCAGTGCTAGAGCCGGGACTAGCGGGCCCACCTACGAGCAGTACTTC	CSARAGTSGPTYEQYF
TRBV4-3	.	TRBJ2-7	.	TGCGCCAGCAGCCAGGACATGAACTTACTAGGGGCGTCCTACGAGCAGTACTTC	CASSQDMNLLGASYEQYF
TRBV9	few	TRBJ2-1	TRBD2	TGTGCCAGCACTAAGGCCACTAGCGGGTTCTCCTACAATGAGCAGTTCTTC	CASTKATSGFSYNEQFF
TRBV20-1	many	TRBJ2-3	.	TGCAGTGCGCGGGGTGGCAGCGGAAGAGATACGCAGTATTTT	CSARGGSGRDTQYF
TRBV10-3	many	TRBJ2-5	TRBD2	TGTGCCACAGCGGGGCGGTACCAAGAGACCCAGTACTTC	CATAGRYQETQYF
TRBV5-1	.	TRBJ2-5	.	TGCGCCAGCAGCCAAATTCGCGGCCGAAATGAGTACTTC	CASSQIRGRNEYF
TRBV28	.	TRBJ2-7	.	TGTGCCAGCGGGGACGGGTACGAGCAGTACTTC	CASGDGYEQYF
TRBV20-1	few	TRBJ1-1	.	TGCAGTGCTAGATTACACGGGGAAGCTTTCTTT	CSARLHGEAFF
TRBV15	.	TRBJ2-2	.	TGTGCCACCAGCCAATGGGGGACCACTCGTGTAGGCACCGGGGAGCTGTTTTTT	CATSQWGTTRVGTGELFF